Listed below are T cell receptor beta chains from one sample, sequenced in a study of shared clonotypes between healthy human individuals. Profiled with immunoSEQ multiplex PCR; TCRdb holds only in-frame clones, not every one. The data show roughly 490,000 clones, with around three quarters seen just once and approximately 12% held by the top ten. What was sequenced was PBMCs. These receptors came from a woman aged 40 to 49 in good health. Some clones in this sample may be carry-over from other donors' samples. Both conserved end residues are part of each CDR3. Each record gives: V gene, J gene, D gene, clone size, CDR3 DNA, CDR3 protein. The D gene is left open where the match is weak. Not all rows give a size; the values are once, few, many and, for expanded clones, a class.

v_call: TRBV14
j_call: TRBJ2-7
d_call: TRBD1
clone_size: NA
cdr3_nt: TGTGCCAGCAGCCAAGATTGGCGGACAGGGAGCTCCTACGAGCAGTACTTC
cdr3_aa: CASSQDWRTGSSYEQYF

v_call: TRBV18
j_call: TRBJ1-2
d_call: TRBD1
clone_size: NA
cdr3_nt: TGTGCCAGCTCCCACGGGACAGACGGAGGCTACACCTTC
cdr3_aa: CASSHGTDGGYTF

v_call: TRBV7-9
j_call: TRBJ2-7
d_call: TRBD2
clone_size: NA
cdr3_nt: TGTGCCAGCAGGACCGGGGCGGGGGACTACGAGCAGTACTTC
cdr3_aa: CASRTGAGDYEQYF

v_call: TRBV19
j_call: TRBJ1-5
d_call: NA
clone_size: NA
cdr3_nt: TGTGCCAGTAAGGACTATAATCAGCCCCAGCATTTT
cdr3_aa: CASKDYNQPQHF

v_call: TRBV7-3
j_call: TRBJ2-3
d_call: NA
clone_size: NA
cdr3_nt: TGTGCCAGCAGCCGGGGGCCGGGTGGGACAGATACGCAGTATTTT
cdr3_aa: CASSRGPGGTDTQYF

v_call: TRBV19
j_call: TRBJ2-7
d_call: NA
clone_size: NA
cdr3_nt: TGTGCCAGTAGTCCGGCGGGTTACGAGCAGTACTTC
cdr3_aa: CASSPAGYEQYF

v_call: TRBV11-2
j_call: TRBJ2-7
d_call: NA
clone_size: few
cdr3_nt: TGTGCCAGCAGCCAAGTTCGGGGGCGTAGCTACGAGCAGTACTTC
cdr3_aa: CASSQVRGRSYEQYF

v_call: TRBV15
j_call: TRBJ2-7
d_call: NA
clone_size: NA
cdr3_nt: TGTGCCACCAGCAGAGGCCCCTACGAGCAGTACTTC
cdr3_aa: CATSRGPYEQYF

v_call: TRBV11-2
j_call: TRBJ2-7
d_call: TRBD2
clone_size: NA
cdr3_nt: TGTGCCAGCAGCTTAACTAGCGGGAGTGATGAGCAGTACTTC
cdr3_aa: CASSLTSGSDEQYF

v_call: TRBV7-3
j_call: TRBJ1-2
d_call: TRBD1
clone_size: NA
cdr3_nt: TGTGCCAGCAGCCCCTCCGGGACAGGGTCCTATGGCTACACCTTC
cdr3_aa: CASSPSGTGSYGYTF

v_call: TRBV2
j_call: TRBJ2-1
d_call: NA
clone_size: once
cdr3_nt: TGTGCCAGCAGTGGAGTAGGGGCGGAGGGGCTAAATGAGCAGTTCTTC
cdr3_aa: CASSGVGAEGLNEQFF

v_call: TRBV14
j_call: TRBJ2-4
d_call: NA
clone_size: NA
cdr3_nt: TGTGCCAGCAGCCCCCGGGCTTGGGCCAAAAACATTCAGTACTTC
cdr3_aa: CASSPRAWAKNIQYF

v_call: TRBV30
j_call: TRBJ2-1
d_call: TRBD2
clone_size: NA
cdr3_nt: TGTGCCTGGAGTGACGGAGGGACTAGCGGTTGGGAGCAGTTCTTC
cdr3_aa: CAWSDGGTSGWEQFF

v_call: TRBV6-5
j_call: TRBJ2-7
d_call: NA
clone_size: once
cdr3_nt: TGTGCCAGCAGTTCCTACAGGGTGCCCTTCTTC
cdr3_aa: CASSSYRVPFF

v_call: TRBV9
j_call: TRBJ1-1
d_call: NA
clone_size: NA
cdr3_nt: TGTGCCAGCAGCGTAAACGCAGAGGGGTTCACTGAAGCTTTCTTT
cdr3_aa: CASSVNAEGFTEAFF

v_call: TRBV28
j_call: TRBJ1-5
d_call: NA
clone_size: NA
cdr3_nt: TGTGCCAGCAGTTTTAGCGGCGGTGGGGTTAATCAGCCCCAGCATTTT
cdr3_aa: CASSFSGGGVNQPQHF

v_call: TRBV5-4
j_call: TRBJ2-7
d_call: NA
clone_size: NA
cdr3_nt: TGTGCCAGCAGCTTGGATCAGGGGATGGGCGAGCAGTACTTC
cdr3_aa: CASSLDQGMGEQYF

v_call: TRBV13
j_call: TRBJ2-1
d_call: NA
clone_size: NA
cdr3_nt: TGTGCCAGCCGGGCGGGCCCCAGCAATGAGCAGTTCTTC
cdr3_aa: CASRAGPSNEQFF

v_call: TRBV27
j_call: TRBJ1-1
d_call: NA
clone_size: NA
cdr3_nt: TGTGCCAGCGGTTTAGGGGGACGGGCTGAAGCTTTCTTT
cdr3_aa: CASGLGGRAEAFF

v_call: TRBV7-2
j_call: TRBJ1-3
d_call: NA
clone_size: NA
cdr3_nt: TGTGCCAGCAGCTTAAACGCGTTTAAGTCTGGAAACACCATATATTTT
cdr3_aa: CASSLNAFKSGNTIYF

v_call: TRBV5-1
j_call: TRBJ2-2
d_call: TRBD2
clone_size: NA
cdr3_nt: TGCGCCAGCAGCTTGTTTGGACTAGCCAACCCAGACACCGGGGAGCTGTTTTTT
cdr3_aa: CASSLFGLANPDTGELFF

v_call: TRBV5-1
j_call: TRBJ1-1
d_call: NA
clone_size: NA
cdr3_nt: TGCGCCAGCAGCTTGGGACAGGAATACACTGAAGCTTTCTTT
cdr3_aa: CASSLGQEYTEAFF

v_call: TRBV7-8
j_call: TRBJ1-5
d_call: NA
clone_size: NA
cdr3_nt: TGTGCCAGCAGCTTAGAACACAATCAGCCCCAGCATTTT
cdr3_aa: CASSLEHNQPQHF

v_call: TRBV5-1
j_call: TRBJ2-7
d_call: TRBD2
clone_size: few
cdr3_nt: TGCGCCAGCAGCTTGGAATTGCGGGAGGGCCGCAACGAGCAGTACTTC
cdr3_aa: CASSLELREGRNEQYF

v_call: TRBV28
j_call: TRBJ1-3
d_call: NA
clone_size: NA
cdr3_nt: TGTGCCAGCAGTTTAATCCCACAGAGCTCTGGAAACACCATATATTTT
cdr3_aa: CASSLIPQSSGNTIYF

v_call: TRBV7-9
j_call: TRBJ2-1
d_call: TRBD2
clone_size: NA
cdr3_nt: TGTGCCAGCAGCTTGGTTTCTAGCGGGAGGGGATATGAGCAGTTCTTC
cdr3_aa: CASSLVSSGRGYEQFF

v_call: TRBV5-1
j_call: TRBJ2-7
d_call: NA
clone_size: once
cdr3_nt: TGCGCCAGCGGGGACAGAGGGGGGGCCTACGGGACCGAGCAGTACTTC
cdr3_aa: CASGDRGGAYGTEQYF

v_call: TRBV28
j_call: TRBJ2-2
d_call: NA
clone_size: NA
cdr3_nt: TGTGCCAGCAAGTTAAGTGGGTTCGTCGGGGAGCTGTTTTTT
cdr3_aa: CASKLSGFVGELFF

v_call: TRBV30
j_call: TRBJ1-3
d_call: NA
clone_size: NA
cdr3_nt: TGCGCCTGGAGTGTGGGGGGAGCTGGAAACACCATATATTTT
cdr3_aa: CAWSVGGAGNTIYF

v_call: TRBV18
j_call: TRBJ2-6
d_call: NA
clone_size: NA
cdr3_nt: TGTGCCAGCTCACAGGGACCCTCTGGGGCCAACGTCCTGACTTTC
cdr3_aa: CASSQGPSGANVLTF

v_call: TRBV4-3
j_call: TRBJ2-1
d_call: TRBD1
clone_size: NA
cdr3_nt: TGCGCCAGCAGCCAAGAAGTGGAGACAGGGTCTATCTACAATGAGCAGTTCTTC
cdr3_aa: CASSQEVETGSIYNEQFF

v_call: TRBV9
j_call: TRBJ2-7
d_call: TRBD1
clone_size: NA
cdr3_nt: TGTGCCAGCAGCGTTTACCGGAGTGACAGGGCCTACGAGCAGTACTTC
cdr3_aa: CASSVYRSDRAYEQYF

v_call: TRBV2
j_call: TRBJ1-1
d_call: TRBD1
clone_size: NA
cdr3_nt: TGTGCCAGCAGATCCGGGACAGGGTCCACTGAAGCTTTCTTT
cdr3_aa: CASRSGTGSTEAFF

v_call: TRBV4-2
j_call: TRBJ2-7
d_call: TRBD2
clone_size: NA
cdr3_nt: TGTGCCAGCAGCCAATTACTTAGCGGGATAGGGGAGCAGTACTTC
cdr3_aa: CASSQLLSGIGEQYF

v_call: TRBV27
j_call: TRBJ2-5
d_call: NA
clone_size: NA
cdr3_nt: TGTGCCAGCAGTTTATCCGGGGGGCGCAGGGAGACCCAGTACTTC
cdr3_aa: CASSLSGGRRETQYF

v_call: TRBV6-6
j_call: TRBJ2-1
d_call: NA
clone_size: NA
cdr3_nt: TGTGCCAGCACGGAGGCGGGAACCTACAATGAGCAGTTCTTC
cdr3_aa: CASTEAGTYNEQFF

v_call: TRBV7-7
j_call: TRBJ2-1
d_call: TRBD2
clone_size: NA
cdr3_nt: TGTGCTAGCAGCTACGCTAGCGGGAATGAGCAGTTCTTC
cdr3_aa: CASSYASGNEQFF

v_call: TRBV5-4
j_call: TRBJ1-4
d_call: NA
clone_size: NA
cdr3_nt: TGTGCCAGCAGCTTGGGCGCAAATGAAAAACTGTTTTTT
cdr3_aa: CASSLGANEKLFF

v_call: TRBV7-2
j_call: TRBJ1-3
d_call: NA
clone_size: NA
cdr3_nt: TGTGCCAGCAGCTTAGAGCGGGGCGGCTACAGCACCATATATTTT
cdr3_aa: CASSLERGGYSTIYF

v_call: TRBV19
j_call: TRBJ2-1
d_call: NA
clone_size: NA
cdr3_nt: TGTGCCAGTAGTATGTACGCACAGCCTCACAATGAGCAGTTCTTC
cdr3_aa: CASSMYAQPHNEQFF

v_call: TRBV30
j_call: TRBJ2-3
d_call: NA
clone_size: NA
cdr3_nt: TGTGCCTGCCTCGGGGCCACAGATACGCAGTATTTT
cdr3_aa: CACLGATDTQYF

v_call: TRBV7-2
j_call: TRBJ1-2
d_call: NA
clone_size: NA
cdr3_nt: TGTGCCAGCAGCTTACCCCCCCTGATCTATGGCTACACCTTC
cdr3_aa: CASSLPPLIYGYTF

v_call: TRBV29-1
j_call: TRBJ2-5
d_call: NA
clone_size: NA
cdr3_nt: TGCAGCGTTGATCAGGTCCAAGAGACCCAGTACTTC
cdr3_aa: CSVDQVQETQYF

v_call: TRBV19
j_call: TRBJ1-1
d_call: TRBD1
clone_size: NA
cdr3_nt: TGTGCCAGTGGGTCCAGGGGGCGTAAGGACACTGAAGCTTTCTTT
cdr3_aa: CASGSRGRKDTEAFF

v_call: TRBV5-1
j_call: TRBJ1-1
d_call: NA
clone_size: NA
cdr3_nt: TGCGCCAGCAGCTTGGGGGGCTGGGTGAACACTGAAGCTTTCTTT
cdr3_aa: CASSLGGWVNTEAFF

v_call: TRBV7-9
j_call: TRBJ2-1
d_call: NA
clone_size: NA
cdr3_nt: TGTGCCAGCAGCTTAGTTCTCTCCTTAGCAGCTTCCGGTTACAATGAGCAGTTCTTC
cdr3_aa: CASSLVLSLAASGYNEQFF

v_call: TRBV28
j_call: TRBJ1-1
d_call: NA
clone_size: NA
cdr3_nt: TGTGCCAGCAGCTTAGGGCAGATAAACACTGAAGCTTTCTTT
cdr3_aa: CASSLGQINTEAFF

v_call: TRBV4-3
j_call: TRBJ2-1
d_call: TRBD1
clone_size: NA
cdr3_nt: TGCGCCAGCAGCCAATGGACAGGGCATGAGCAGTTCTTC
cdr3_aa: CASSQWTGHEQFF

v_call: TRBV10-3
j_call: TRBJ2-7
d_call: NA
clone_size: NA
cdr3_nt: TGTGCCATCAATGAGGTCCGCTCCTACGAGCAGTACTTC
cdr3_aa: CAINEVRSYEQYF

v_call: TRBV6-5
j_call: TRBJ2-7
d_call: NA
clone_size: once
cdr3_nt: TGTGCCAGCACGCCACCGGGGGCGAAGGAGCAGTACTTC
cdr3_aa: CASTPPGAKEQYF

v_call: TRBV11-2
j_call: TRBJ1-1
d_call: NA
clone_size: NA
cdr3_nt: TGTGCCAGCCGCAAGGTGGGGAACACTGAAGCTTTCTTT
cdr3_aa: CASRKVGNTEAFF

v_call: TRBV28
j_call: TRBJ2-6
d_call: NA
clone_size: many
cdr3_nt: TGTGCCACCGGAGGGGCAGCCGGGGCCAACGTCCTGACTTTC
cdr3_aa: CATGGAAGANVLTF

v_call: TRBV2
j_call: TRBJ2-7
d_call: TRBD2
clone_size: NA
cdr3_nt: TGTGCCAGCAGTGAACTGGGCGGGAGGGCCCACGAGCAGTACTTC
cdr3_aa: CASSELGGRAHEQYF

v_call: TRBV7-9
j_call: TRBJ2-7
d_call: NA
clone_size: once
cdr3_nt: TGTGCCAGCAGCCCCCTGCGGGACTACGAGCAGTACTTC
cdr3_aa: CASSPLRDYEQYF

v_call: TRBV5-4
j_call: TRBJ2-7
d_call: TRBD1
clone_size: NA
cdr3_nt: TGTGCCAGCAGCCCGACAGGGGGCGGCGAGCAGTACTTC
cdr3_aa: CASSPTGGGEQYF

v_call: TRBV30
j_call: TRBJ1-3
d_call: NA
clone_size: NA
cdr3_nt: TGTGCCTGGAACGGGAACGGAAACACCATATATTTT
cdr3_aa: CAWNGNGNTIYF

v_call: TRBV10-3
j_call: TRBJ2-2
d_call: NA
clone_size: NA
cdr3_nt: TGTGCCATCAGTGAGGGGCAGAACACCGGGGAGCTGTTTTTT
cdr3_aa: CAISEGQNTGELFF